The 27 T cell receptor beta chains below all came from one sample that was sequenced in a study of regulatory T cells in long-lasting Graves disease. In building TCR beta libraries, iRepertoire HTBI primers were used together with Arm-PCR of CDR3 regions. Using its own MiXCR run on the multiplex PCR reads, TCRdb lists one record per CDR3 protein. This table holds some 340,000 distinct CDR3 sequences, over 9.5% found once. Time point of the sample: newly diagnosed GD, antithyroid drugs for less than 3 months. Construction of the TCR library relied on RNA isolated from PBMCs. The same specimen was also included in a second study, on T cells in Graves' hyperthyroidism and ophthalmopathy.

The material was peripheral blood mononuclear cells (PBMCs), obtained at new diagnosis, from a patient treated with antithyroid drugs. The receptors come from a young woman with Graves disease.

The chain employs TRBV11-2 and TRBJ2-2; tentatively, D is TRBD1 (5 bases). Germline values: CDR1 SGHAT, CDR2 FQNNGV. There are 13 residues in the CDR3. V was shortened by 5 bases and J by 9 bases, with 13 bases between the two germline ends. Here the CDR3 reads CASSRDRSRELFF. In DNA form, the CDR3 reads TGTGCCAGCAGCCGTGACAGATCCAGGGAGCTGTTTTTT.

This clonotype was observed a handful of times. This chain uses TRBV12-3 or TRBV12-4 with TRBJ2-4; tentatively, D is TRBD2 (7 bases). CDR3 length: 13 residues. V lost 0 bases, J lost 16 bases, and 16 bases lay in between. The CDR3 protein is CASSLARRGLKYF. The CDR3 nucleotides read TGTGCCAGCAGTTTAGCTCGGCGGGGGCTTAAATACTTC.

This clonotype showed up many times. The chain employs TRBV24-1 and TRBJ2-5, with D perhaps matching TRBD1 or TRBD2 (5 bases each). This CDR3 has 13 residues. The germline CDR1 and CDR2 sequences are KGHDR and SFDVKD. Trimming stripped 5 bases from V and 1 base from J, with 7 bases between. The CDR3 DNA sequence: TGTGCCACCAGTGGGGGGTTCCAAGAGACCCAGTACTTC. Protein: CATSGGFQETQYF.

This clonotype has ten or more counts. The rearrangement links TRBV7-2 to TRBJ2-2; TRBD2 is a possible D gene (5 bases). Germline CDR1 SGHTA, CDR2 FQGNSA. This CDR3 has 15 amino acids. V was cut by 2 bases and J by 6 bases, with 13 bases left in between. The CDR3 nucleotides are TGTGCCAGCAGCTTATTACTAGTTCCCGCCGGGGAGCTGTTTTTT. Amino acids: CASSLLLVPAGELFF. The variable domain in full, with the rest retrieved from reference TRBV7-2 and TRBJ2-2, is GAGVSQSPSNKVTEKGKDVELRCDPISGHTALYWYRQSLGQGLEFLIYFQGNSAPDKSGLPSDRFSAERTGGSVSTLTIQRTQQEDSAVYLCASSLLLVPAGELFFGEGSRLTVL.

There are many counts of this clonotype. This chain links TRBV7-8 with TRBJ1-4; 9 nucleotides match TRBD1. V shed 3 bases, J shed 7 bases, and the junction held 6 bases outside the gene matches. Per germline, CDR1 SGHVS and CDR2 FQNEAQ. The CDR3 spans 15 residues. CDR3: CASSFQTGGGEKLFF. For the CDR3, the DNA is TGTGCCAGCAGCTTTCAGACAGGGGGAGGTGAAAAACTGTTTTTT. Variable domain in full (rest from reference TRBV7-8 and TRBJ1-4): GAGVSQSPRYKVAKRGQDVALRCDPISGHVSLFWYQQALGQGPEFLTYFQNEAQLDKSGLPSDRFFAERPEGSVSTLKIQRTQQEDSAVYLCASSFQTGGGEKLFFGSGTQLSVL.

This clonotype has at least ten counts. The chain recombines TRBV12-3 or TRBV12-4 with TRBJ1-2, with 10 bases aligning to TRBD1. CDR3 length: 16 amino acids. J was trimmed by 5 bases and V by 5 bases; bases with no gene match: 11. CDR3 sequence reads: CASSRPTGGLGYGYTF. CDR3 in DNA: TGTGCCAGCAGTCGGCCGACAGGGGGCCTCGGGTATGGCTACACCTTC.

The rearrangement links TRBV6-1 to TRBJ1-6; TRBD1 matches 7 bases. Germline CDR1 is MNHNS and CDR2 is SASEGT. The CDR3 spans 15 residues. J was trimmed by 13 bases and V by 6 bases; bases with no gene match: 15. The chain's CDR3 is CASSQGGASGMPLHF. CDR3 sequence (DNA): TGTGCCAGCAGCCAGGGGGGGGCATCAGGGATGCCCCTCCACTTT.

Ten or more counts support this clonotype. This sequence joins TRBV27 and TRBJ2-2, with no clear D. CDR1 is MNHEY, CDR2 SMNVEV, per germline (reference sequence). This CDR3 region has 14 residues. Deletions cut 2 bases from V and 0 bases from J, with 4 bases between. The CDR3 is CASSLVPNTGELFF. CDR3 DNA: TGTGCCAGCAGTTTAGTTCCGAACACCGGGGAGCTGTTTTTT.

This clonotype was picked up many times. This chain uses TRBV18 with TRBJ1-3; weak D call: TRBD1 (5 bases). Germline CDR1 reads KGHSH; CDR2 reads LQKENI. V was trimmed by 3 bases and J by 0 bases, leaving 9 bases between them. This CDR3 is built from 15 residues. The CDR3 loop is CASSPTDTSGNTIYF. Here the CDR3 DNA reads TGTGCCAGCTCACCGACAGATACCTCTGGAAACACCATATATTTT.

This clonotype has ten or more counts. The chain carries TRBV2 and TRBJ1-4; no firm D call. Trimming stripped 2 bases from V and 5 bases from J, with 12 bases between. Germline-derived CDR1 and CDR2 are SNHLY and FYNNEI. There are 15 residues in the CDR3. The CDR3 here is CASSENGQFNEKLFF. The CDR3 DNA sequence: TGTGCCAGCAGTGAAAACGGGCAGTTCAATGAAAAACTGTTTTTT.

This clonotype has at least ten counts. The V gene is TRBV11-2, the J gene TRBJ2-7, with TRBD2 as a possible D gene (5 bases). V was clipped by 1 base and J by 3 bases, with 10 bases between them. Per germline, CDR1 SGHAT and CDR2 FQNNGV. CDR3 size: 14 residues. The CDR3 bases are TGTGCCAGCAGCTTAGTGGTGGGAGACTACGAGCAGTACTTC. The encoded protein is CASSLVVGDYEQYF. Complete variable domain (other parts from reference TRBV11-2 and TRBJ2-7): EAGVAQSPRYKIIEKRQSVAFWCNPISGHATLYWYQQILGQGPKLLIQFQNNGVVDDSQLPKDRFSAERLKGVDSTLKIQPAKLEDSAVYLCASSLVVGDYEQYFGPGTRLTVT.

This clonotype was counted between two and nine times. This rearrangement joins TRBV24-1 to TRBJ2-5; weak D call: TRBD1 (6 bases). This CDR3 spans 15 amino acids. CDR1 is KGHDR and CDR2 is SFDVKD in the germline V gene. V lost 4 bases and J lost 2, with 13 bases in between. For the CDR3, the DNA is TGTGCCACCAGTGACCGTGTACAGGGACAAGAGACCCAGTACTTC. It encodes CATSDRVQGQETQYF.

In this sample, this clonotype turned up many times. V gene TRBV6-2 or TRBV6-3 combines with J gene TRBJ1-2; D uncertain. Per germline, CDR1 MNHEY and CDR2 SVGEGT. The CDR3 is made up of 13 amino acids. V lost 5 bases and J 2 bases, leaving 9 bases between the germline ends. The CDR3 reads CASSEQMNYGYTF. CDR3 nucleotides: TGTGCCAGCAGTGAACAGATGAACTATGGCTACACCTTC.

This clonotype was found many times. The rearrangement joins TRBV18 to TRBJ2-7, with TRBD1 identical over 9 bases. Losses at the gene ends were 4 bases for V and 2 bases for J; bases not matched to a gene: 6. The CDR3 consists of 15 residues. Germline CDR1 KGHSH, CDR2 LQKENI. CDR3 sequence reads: CASSRGTGKAYEQYF. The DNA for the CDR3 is TGTGCCAGCTCACGCGGGACAGGGAAAGCCTACGAGCAGTACTTC.

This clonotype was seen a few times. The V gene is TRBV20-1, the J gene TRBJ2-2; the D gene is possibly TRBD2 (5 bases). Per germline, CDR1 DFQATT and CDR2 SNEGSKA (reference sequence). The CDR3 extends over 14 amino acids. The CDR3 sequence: CSAGPPGDTGELFF. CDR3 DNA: TGCAGCGCTGGACCCCCCGGGGACACCGGGGAGCTGTTTTTT.

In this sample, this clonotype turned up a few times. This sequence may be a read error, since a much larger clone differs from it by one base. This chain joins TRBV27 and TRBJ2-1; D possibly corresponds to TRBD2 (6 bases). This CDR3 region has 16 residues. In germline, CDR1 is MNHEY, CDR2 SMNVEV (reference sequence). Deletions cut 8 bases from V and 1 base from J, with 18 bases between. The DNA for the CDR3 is TGTGCCAGCGGCCTAGGCGGGGATGGTTCCTACAATGAGCAGTTCTTC. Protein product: CASGLGGDGSYNEQFF.

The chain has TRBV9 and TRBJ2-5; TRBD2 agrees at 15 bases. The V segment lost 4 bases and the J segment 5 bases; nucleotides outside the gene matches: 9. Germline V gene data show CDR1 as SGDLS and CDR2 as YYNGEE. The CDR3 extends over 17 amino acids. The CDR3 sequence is CASSRGTSGGLSETQYF. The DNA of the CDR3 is TGTGCCAGCAGCCGAGGGACTAGCGGGGGGTTATCGGAGACCCAGTACTTC.

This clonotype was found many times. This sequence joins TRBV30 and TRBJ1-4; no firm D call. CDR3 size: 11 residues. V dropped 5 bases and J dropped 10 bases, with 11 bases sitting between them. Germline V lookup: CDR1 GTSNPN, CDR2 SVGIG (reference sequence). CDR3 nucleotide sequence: TGTGCCTGGGACGACGTGGGAAAACTGTTTTTT. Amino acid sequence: CAWDDVGKLFF. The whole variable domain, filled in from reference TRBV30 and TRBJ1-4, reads SQTIHQWPATLVQPVGSPLSLECTVEGTSNPNLYWYRQAAGRGLQLLFYSVGIGQISSEVPQNLSASRPQDRQFILSSKKLLLSDSGFYLCAWDDVGKLFFGSGTQLSVL.

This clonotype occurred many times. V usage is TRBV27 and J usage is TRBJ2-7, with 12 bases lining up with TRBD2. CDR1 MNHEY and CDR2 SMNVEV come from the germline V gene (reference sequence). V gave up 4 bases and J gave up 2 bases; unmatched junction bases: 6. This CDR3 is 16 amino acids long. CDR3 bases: TGTGCCAGCAGTTCCCTGACTAGCGGGAGTGCCTACGAGCAGTACTTC. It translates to CASSSLTSGSAYEQYF.

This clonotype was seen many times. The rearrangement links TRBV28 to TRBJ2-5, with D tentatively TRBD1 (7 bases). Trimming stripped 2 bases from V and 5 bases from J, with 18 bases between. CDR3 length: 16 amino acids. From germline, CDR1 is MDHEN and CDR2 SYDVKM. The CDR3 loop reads CASSLRQGLRWETQYF. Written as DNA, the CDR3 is TGTGCCAGCAGTTTACGACAGGGACTCAGGTGGGAGACCCAGTACTTC.

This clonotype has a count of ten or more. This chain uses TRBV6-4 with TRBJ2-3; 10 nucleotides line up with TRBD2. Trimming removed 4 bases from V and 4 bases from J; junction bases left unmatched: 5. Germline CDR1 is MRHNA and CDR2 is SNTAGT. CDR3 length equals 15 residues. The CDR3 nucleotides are TGTGCCAGCAGTGTCTTCCTAGCGGGAGCAGATACGCAGTATTTT. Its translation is CASSVFLAGADTQYF.

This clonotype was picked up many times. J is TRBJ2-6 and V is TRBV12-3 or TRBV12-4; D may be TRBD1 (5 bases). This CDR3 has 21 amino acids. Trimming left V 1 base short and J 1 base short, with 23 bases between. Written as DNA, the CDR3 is TGTGCCAGCAGTTTAGTTCGGACATTCCTCTTTTTTGGGTCTGGGGCCAACGTCCTGACTTTC. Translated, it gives CASSLVRTFLFFGSGANVLTF.

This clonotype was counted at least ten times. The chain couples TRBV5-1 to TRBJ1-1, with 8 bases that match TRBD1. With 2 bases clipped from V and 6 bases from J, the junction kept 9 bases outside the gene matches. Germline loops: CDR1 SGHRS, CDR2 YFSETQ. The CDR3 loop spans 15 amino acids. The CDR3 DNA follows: TGCGCCAGCAGCTTATATCAGGGGGCGGCCGCTGAAGCTTTCTTT. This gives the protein CASSLYQGAAAEAFF. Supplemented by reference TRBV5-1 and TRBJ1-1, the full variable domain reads KAGVTQTPRYLIKTRGQQVTLSCSPISGHRSVSWYQQTPGQGLQFLFEYFSETQRNKGNFPGRFSGRQFSNSRSEMNVSTLELGDSALYLCASSLYQGAAAEAFFGQGTRLTVV.

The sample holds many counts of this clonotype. Here the CDR3 DNA reads TGTGCCAGCAGCTTTAGCGGTGGAGGGGATACGCAGTATTTT. Translation gives CASSFSGGGDTQYF. V usage is TRBV7-3 and J usage is TRBJ2-3; the D gene is possibly TRBD2 (6 bases). There are 14 residues in the CDR3. Germline CDR1 reads SGHTA; CDR2 reads FQGTGA. The V end lost 3 bases, the J end lost 6 bases, and 13 bases lay between the germline ends. Full variable domain (rest looked up from reference TRBV7-3 and TRBJ2-3): GAGVSQTPSNKVTEKGKYVELRCDPISGHTALYWYRQSLGQGPEFLIYFQGTGAADDSGLPNDRFFAVRPEGSVSTLKIQRTERGDSAVYLCASSFSGGGDTQYFGPGTRLTVL.

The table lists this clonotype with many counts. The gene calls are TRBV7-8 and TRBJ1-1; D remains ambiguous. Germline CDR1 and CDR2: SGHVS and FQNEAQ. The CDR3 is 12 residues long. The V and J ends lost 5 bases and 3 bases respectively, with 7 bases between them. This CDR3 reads CASSIRDTEAFF. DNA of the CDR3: TGTGCCAGCAGCATACGGGACACTGAAGCTTTCTTT.

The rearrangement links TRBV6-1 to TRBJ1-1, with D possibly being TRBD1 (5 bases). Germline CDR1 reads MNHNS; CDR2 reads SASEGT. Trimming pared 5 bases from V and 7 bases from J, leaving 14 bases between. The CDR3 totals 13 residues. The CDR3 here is CASSRVLRDEAFF. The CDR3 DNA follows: TGTGCCAGCAGTCGAGTCCTCAGGGATGAAGCTTTCTTT.

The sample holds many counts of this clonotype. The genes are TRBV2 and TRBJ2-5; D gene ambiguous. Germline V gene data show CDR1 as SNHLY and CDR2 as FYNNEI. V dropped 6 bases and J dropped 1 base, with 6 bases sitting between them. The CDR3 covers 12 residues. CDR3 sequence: CASRKGQETQYF. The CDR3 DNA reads TGTGCCAGCAGAAAGGGCCAAGAGACCCAGTACTTC.